This TCR beta chain was found in a study of T-cell memory formation after mild COVID-19. Study as a whole: In these data, TCR clusters were largely donor specific.

5'RACE primed at constant segments yielded TCR alpha and TCR beta cDNA libraries bearing sample barcodes and UMIs. TCRdb re-called the 5' RACE reads with MiXCR, one entry per CDR3 protein. This table holds approximately 150,000 distinct CDR3 sequences, 6% to 7% found once. V was clipped by 5 bases and J by 0 bases; unmatched bases: 5. Germline lookup yields CDR1 SGHRS and CDR2 YFSETQ. The CDR3 loop spans 16 amino acids. Study results and limitations: Nothing confirmed that second-wave clones peaking on day 37 were specific for SARS-CoV-2. The study detected some responding clones in pre-infection memory, suggesting cross-reactive memory joined.

This clonotype occurred many times. Its antigen is still unknown. The rearrangement uses TRBV5-1 and TRBJ1-4, with TRBD1 matching 9 bases. Input material: PBMCs or a T cell subset sorted from them (not recorded which). This clonotype was sampled from an adult woman who had mild COVID-19 (a few samples of this study predate the infection). Cell type and time point are not known. Here the CDR3 reads CASSDRGIATNEKLFF. The CDR3 DNA is TGCGCCAGCAGTGACAGGGGGATTGCAACTAATGAAAAACTGTTTTTT. Drawing the rest from reference TRBV5-1 and TRBJ1-4, the complete variable domain is KAGVTQTPRYLIKTRGQQVTLSCSPISGHRSVSWYQQTPGQGLQFLFEYFSETQRNKGNFPGRFSGRQFSNSRSEMNVSTLELGDSALYLCASSDRGIATNEKLFFGSGTQLSVL.